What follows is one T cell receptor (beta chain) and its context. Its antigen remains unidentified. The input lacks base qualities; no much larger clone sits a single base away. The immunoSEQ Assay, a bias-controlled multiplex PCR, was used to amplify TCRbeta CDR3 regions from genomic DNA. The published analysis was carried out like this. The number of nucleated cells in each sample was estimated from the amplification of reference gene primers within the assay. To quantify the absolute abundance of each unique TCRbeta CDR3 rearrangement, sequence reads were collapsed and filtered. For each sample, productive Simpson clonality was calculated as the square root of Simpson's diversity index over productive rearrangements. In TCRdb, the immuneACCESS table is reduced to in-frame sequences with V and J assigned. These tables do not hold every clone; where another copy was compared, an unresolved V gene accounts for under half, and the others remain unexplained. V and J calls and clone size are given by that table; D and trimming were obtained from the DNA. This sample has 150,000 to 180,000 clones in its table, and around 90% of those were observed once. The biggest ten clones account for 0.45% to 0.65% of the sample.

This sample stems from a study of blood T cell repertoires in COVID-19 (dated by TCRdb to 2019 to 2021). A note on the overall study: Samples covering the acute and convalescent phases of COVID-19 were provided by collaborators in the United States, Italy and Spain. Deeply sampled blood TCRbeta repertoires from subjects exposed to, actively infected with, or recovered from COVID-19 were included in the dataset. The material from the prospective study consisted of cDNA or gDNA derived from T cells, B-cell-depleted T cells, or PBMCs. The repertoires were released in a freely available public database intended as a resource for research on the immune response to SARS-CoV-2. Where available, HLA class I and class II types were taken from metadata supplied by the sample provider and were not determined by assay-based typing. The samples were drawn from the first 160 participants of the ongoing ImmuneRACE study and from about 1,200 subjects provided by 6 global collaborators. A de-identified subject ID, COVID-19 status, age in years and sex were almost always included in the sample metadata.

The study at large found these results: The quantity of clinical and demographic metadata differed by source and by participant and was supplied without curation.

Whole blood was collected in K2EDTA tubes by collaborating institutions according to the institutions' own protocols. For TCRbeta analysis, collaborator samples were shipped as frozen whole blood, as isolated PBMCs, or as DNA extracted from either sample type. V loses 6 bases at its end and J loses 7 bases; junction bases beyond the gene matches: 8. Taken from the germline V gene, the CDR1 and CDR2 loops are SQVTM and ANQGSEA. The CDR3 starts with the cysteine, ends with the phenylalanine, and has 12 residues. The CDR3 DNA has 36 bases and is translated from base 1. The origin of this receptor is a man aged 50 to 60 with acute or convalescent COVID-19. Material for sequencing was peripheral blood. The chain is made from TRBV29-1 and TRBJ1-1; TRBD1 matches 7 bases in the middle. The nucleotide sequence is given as TGCAGCGTGACAGGGAACGGGGGTGAAGCTTTCTTT. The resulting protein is CSVTGNGGEAFF.